This is a list of T cell receptor beta chains from one sample in a study of cytomegalovirus exposure and HLA in healthy donors. The method was immunoSEQ multiplex PCR; TCRdb's version includes in-frame clones alone and lacks a portion of them. The top ten clones hold 0.87% of a sample with some 120,000 clones, about 70% of them seen once. The sample comprised PBMCs. The receptor set was obtained from a woman aged 30 to 39 in good health and CMV-seronegative. The conserved cysteine and the conserved F or W are not part of the CDR3 here.

V	CDR3
TRBV5-1	ASSSRTGMNTEAF
TRBV5-1	ASSLRDRGPNTEAF
TRBV6-5	ASSRNRAGTGELF
TRBV25-1	ASSEAARGYT
TRBV9	ASSPEGYMIGTEAF
TRBV5-1	ASSSGLAGAGANVLT
TRBV2	ASRATSGPQETQY
TRBV15	ATSKQEGAF
TRBV20-1	SALAHTEAF
TRBV6-1	ASSETIVTEAF
TRBV9	ASSVTGTSYGYT
TRBV27	ASSYTPNNEQF
TRBV25-1	ASSEPPGAGGPRETQY
TRBV4-1	ASSQESQPTYEQY
TRBV18	ASSPPAGVDTEAF
TRBV7-2	ASSDREYEKLF